This passage covers 14 T cell receptor beta chains from one sample sequenced in a study of blood T cells in healthy people across ages. The second PCR ran roughly 6 to 12 cycles with a sample-barcoded 5' primer and J-beta primers. TCRdb re-called the 5' RACE reads through MiXCR, storing one row per CDR3 protein. The repertoire holds 1 million to 1.2 million distinct CDR3 sequences, with roughly two fifths as singletons. The sequenced sample was blood. These receptors all come from a man younger than 30 in good health.

As to this clonotype: One junction end disagrees with the germline gene, perhaps due to a read error. The chain carries TRBV5-1 and TRBJ1-1; D might be TRBD1 (5 bases). CDR1 is SGHRS and CDR2 is YFSETQ in the germline V gene. The CDR3 contains 14 residues. The CDR3: CANSLGQTNTEAFF. The CDR3 DNA follows: TGCGCCAACAGCTTGGGGCAGACTAACACTGAAGCTTTCTTT.

V gene TRBV20-1 combines with J gene TRBJ1-2; D possibly corresponds to TRBD1 (5 bases). This CDR3 has 13 amino acids. Germline V gene data show CDR1 as DFQATT and CDR2 as SNEGSKA (reference sequence). V gave up 0 bases and J gave up 7 bases, with 12 bases separating them. CDR3 region: CSARDPGRSGYTF. Written as DNA, the CDR3 is TGCAGTGCTAGAGACCCAGGGCGCAGTGGCTACACCTTC.

This clonotype was counted at least ten times. This chain links TRBV2 with TRBJ2-1; D possibly uses TRBD1 or TRBD2 (6 bases each). CDR3 size: 15 residues. Trimming took off 3 bases at V and 1 base at J, with 10 bases between the two ends. Germline values: CDR1 SNHLY, CDR2 FYNNEI. The CDR3 protein is CASSEPGASYNEQFF. The CDR3 coding sequence is TGTGCCAGCAGTGAGCCGGGGGCGTCCTACAATGAGCAGTTCTTC.

This clonotype has a handful of counts. This sequence joins TRBV20-1 and TRBJ1-2, with 9 bases matching TRBD1. The length of the CDR3 is 15 residues. Germline V lookup: CDR1 DFQATT, CDR2 SNEGSKA (reference sequence). The V gene end was trimmed by 2 bases and the J gene end by 7 bases; junction bases not matched to a gene: 11. DNA for the CDR3: TGCAGTGCTAGACCCGGGACAGGGTTCGTGGGTGGCTACACCTTC. It encodes CSARPGTGFVGGYTF.

This sequence joins TRBV7-2 and TRBJ1-4; maybe TRBD1 (6 bases). With 5 bases removed from V and 7 bases from J, the gap between germline ends came to 17 bases. Per germline, CDR1 SGHTA and CDR2 FQGNSA. The CDR3 has 15 residues. The CDR3 DNA sequence: TGTGCCAGCAGCCAGAGGGGGGGGGCAGGTGAAAAACTGTTTTTT. Amino acid sequence: CASSQRGGAGEKLFF.

The chain joins TRBV4-3 to TRBJ1-1, with D hard to call. Germline CDR1 reads LGHNA; CDR2 reads YSLEER. The length of the CDR3 is 15 residues. Trimming removed 3 bases at V and 0 bases at J, with 11 bases between. CDR3 sequence: CASSQAEGLNTEAFF. CDR3 coding DNA: TGCGCCAGCAGCCAGGCGGAGGGCCTGAACACTGAAGCTTTCTTT.

This chain joins TRBV10-3 and TRBJ2-1; D remains ambiguous. CDR1 is ENHRY, CDR2 SYGVKD, per germline. V was pared by 2 bases and J by 8 bases, with 19 bases between. The CDR3 runs 16 residues. The CDR3 DNA reads TGTGCCATCAGTGAGCCGGACGTGACGGTAGGCGATGAGCAGTTCTTC. This encodes CAISEPDVTVGDEQFF.

This clonotype was seen a handful of times. The genes are TRBV7-9 and TRBJ2-4; D remains unclear. Trimming cost V 5 bases and J 5 bases, with 19 bases left between them. The CDR3 extends over 16 amino acids. Looked up from germline, CDR1 is SEHNR and CDR2 is FQNEAQ (reference sequence). CDR3 coding DNA: TGTGCCAGCAGCCCAAATCGGGCGGTCCGGGAAAACATTCAGTACTTC. It is translated as CASSPNRAVRENIQYF. The full variable domain, in which reference TRBV7-9 and TRBJ2-4 provide the parts outside the CDR3, is DTGVSQNPRHKITKRGQNVTFRCDPISEHNRLYWYRQTLGQGPEFLTYFQNEAQLEKSRLLSDRFSAERPKGSFSTLEIQRTEQGDSAMYLCASSPNRAVRENIQYFGAGTRLSVL.

The V and J genes are TRBV27 and TRBJ1-2; tentative D call: TRBD1 (6 bases). Per the germline V gene, CDR1 is MNHEY and CDR2 is SMNVEV (reference sequence). V dropped 3 bases and J dropped 2 bases, with 16 bases sitting between them. CDR3 size: 16 residues. CDR3 bases: TGTGCCAGCAGTTTGTCATATCGGGGGCCCAACTATGGCTACACCTTC. Translated, it gives CASSLSYRGPNYGYTF.

Only one count was recorded for this clonotype. J is TRBJ2-2 and V is TRBV5-6, with TRBD1 matching over 9 bases. The CDR3 sequence is 15 residues long. Trimming removed 4 bases from V and 7 bases from J; junction bases left unmatched: 8. Germline-derived CDR1 and CDR2 are SGHDT and YYEEEE. CDR3 in amino acids: CASSQDRGWSGELFF. The CDR3 region has the DNA TGTGCCAGCAGCCAGGACAGGGGATGGAGCGGGGAGCTGTTTTTT.

The J gene is TRBJ2-5, the V gene TRBV20-1; D not certain. The V end lost 0 bases, the J end lost 11 bases, and 22 bases lay between the germline ends. The CDR3 consists of 15 residues. The germline CDR1 and CDR2 sequences are DFQATT and SNEGSKA (reference sequence). The CDR3, as DNA: TGCAGTGCTAGAGATAGTGGGGTCCCCCGCAATGAGCAGTACTTC. Its protein product is CSARDSGVPRNEQYF.

Written as DNA, the CDR3 is TGCAGCGTTAGGAACAGTAGGTATGGCTACACCTTC. Amino acids: CSVRNSRYGYTF. The chain employs TRBV29-1 and TRBJ1-2; no reliable D call. V was clipped by 5 bases and J by 5 bases, with 12 bases between them. Germline CDR1 reads SQVTM; CDR2 reads ANQGSEA. This CDR3 is 12 amino acids long.

The gene calls are TRBV6-5 and TRBJ1-5, with D tentatively TRBD1 (5 bases). The germline CDR1 and CDR2 sequences are MNHEY and SVGAGI. This CDR3 is built from 14 residues. The ends were cut back, 5 bases at V and 7 bases at J, with 15 bases in the middle. CDR3 amino acids: CASSSFGGRQPQHF. The CDR3 region has the DNA TGTGCCAGCAGTAGCTTTGGGGGGAGGCAGCCCCAGCATTTT.

Many counts were recorded for this clonotype. V usage is TRBV7-2 and J usage is TRBJ1-4; 7 nucleotides agree with TRBD1. The ends lost 3 bases at V and 4 bases at J; junction bases unmatched: 5. CDR3 length: 15 amino acids. Germline V gene sequence: CDR1 SGHTA, CDR2 FQGNSA. In DNA, the CDR3 is TGTGCCAGCAGCTTGACCGGGACAGTTAATGAAAAACTGTTTTTT. Protein sequence: CASSLTGTVNEKLFF.